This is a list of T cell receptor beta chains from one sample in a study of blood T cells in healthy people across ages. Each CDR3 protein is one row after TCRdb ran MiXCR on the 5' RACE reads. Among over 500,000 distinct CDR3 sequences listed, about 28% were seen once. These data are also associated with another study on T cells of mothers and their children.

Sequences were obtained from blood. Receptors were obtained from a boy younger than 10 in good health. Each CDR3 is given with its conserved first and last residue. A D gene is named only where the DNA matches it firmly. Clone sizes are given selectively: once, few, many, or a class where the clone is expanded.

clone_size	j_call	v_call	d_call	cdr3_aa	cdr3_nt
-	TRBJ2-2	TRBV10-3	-	CAISDQTGGTGELFF	TGTGCCATCAGTGACCAGACCGGGGGCACCGGGGAGCTGTTTTTT
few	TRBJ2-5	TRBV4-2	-	CASSQDPRIQETQYF	TGTGCCAGCAGCCAAGATCCTAGAATCCAAGAGACCCAGTACTTC
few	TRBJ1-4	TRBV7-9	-	CASSFRGREKLFF	TGTGCCAGCAGCTTCCGGGGGCGGGAAAAACTGTTTTTT
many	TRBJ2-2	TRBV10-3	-	CAIRAAGSLNTGELFF	TGTGCCATCAGGGCCGCGGGCAGTTTGAACACCGGGGAGCTGTTTTTT
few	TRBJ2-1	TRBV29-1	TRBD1	CSVEQGEGQFF	TGCAGCGTTGAGCAGGGGGAAGGGCAGTTCTTC
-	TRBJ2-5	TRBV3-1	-	CASEGGAIETQYF	TGTGCCAGCGAGGGCGGGGCAATAGAGACCCAGTACTTC
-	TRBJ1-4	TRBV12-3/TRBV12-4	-	CASSLGWGPTNEKLFF	TGTGCCAGCAGTCTGGGATGGGGGCCAACTAATGAAAAACTGTTTTTT
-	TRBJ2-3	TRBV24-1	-	CATRGLAATDTQYF	TGTGCCACCAGGGGATTAGCGGCCACAGATACGCAGTATTTT
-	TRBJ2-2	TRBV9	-	CASGWGVNTGELFF	TGTGCCAGCGGGTGGGGGGTCAACACCGGGGAGCTGTTTTTT
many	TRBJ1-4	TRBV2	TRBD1	CASRRQGGVTNEKLFF	TGTGCCAGCAGGAGACAGGGAGGTGTAACTAATGAAAAACTGTTTTTT
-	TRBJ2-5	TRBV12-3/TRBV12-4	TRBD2	CASRAGLGFMETQYF	TGTGCCAGCAGGGCGGGACTAGGTTTTATGGAGACCCAGTACTTC
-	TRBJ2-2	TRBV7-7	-	CASSPRGPTGGLFF	TGTGCCAGCAGCCCCAGGGGTCCGACCGGGGGGCTGTTTTTT
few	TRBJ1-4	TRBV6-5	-	CASTPTDSTNEKLFF	TGTGCCAGCACACCCACAGACTCAACTAATGAAAAACTGTTTTTT
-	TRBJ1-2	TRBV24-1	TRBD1	CATSDTDDREPLGYTF	TGTGCCACCAGTGACACCGATGACAGGGAACCCCTCGGCTACACCTTC
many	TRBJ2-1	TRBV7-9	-	CASSSGLNEQFF	TGTGCCAGCAGCTCGGGGCTCAATGAGCAGTTCTTC
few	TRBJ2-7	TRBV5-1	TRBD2	CASSPTSGGFYEQYF	TGCGCCAGCAGCCCGACTAGCGGGGGTTTCTACGAGCAGTACTTC
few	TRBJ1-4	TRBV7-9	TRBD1	CASSSIPGQGYEKLFF	TGTGCCAGCAGCTCCATCCCGGGACAGGGATATGAAAAACTGTTTTTT
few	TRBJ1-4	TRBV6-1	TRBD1	CASRRDRAGEKLFF	TGTGCCAGCAGGCGGGACAGGGCGGGTGAAAAACTGTTTTTT
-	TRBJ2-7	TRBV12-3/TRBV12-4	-	CASSFGGNPYEQYF	TGTGCCAGCAGTTTTGGTGGGAACCCCTACGAGCAGTACTTC
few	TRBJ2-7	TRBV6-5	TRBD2	CASSYRREKQYF	TGTGCCAGCAGTTATCGGCGGGAGAAGCAGTACTTC
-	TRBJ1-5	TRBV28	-	CASHVSNQPQHF	TGTGCCAGCCATGTGAGCAATCAGCCCCAGCATTTT
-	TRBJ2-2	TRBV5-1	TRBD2	CASSPLAGGVSGELFF	TGCGCCAGCAGCCCCTTAGCGGGAGGAGTTTCCGGGGAGCTGTTTTTT
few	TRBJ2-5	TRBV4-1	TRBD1	CASSQDRTGGRETQYF	TGCGCCAGCAGCCAAGATCGAACAGGGGGTCGAGAGACCCAGTACTTC
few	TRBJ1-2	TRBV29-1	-	CSVEEGIYGYTF	TGCAGCGTTGAAGAAGGAATCTATGGCTACACCTTC
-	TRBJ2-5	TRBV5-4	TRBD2	CASSLGGRKTQYF	TGTGCCAGCAGCTTGGGCGGGAGAAAGACCCAGTACTTC
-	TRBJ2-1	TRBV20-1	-	CSATPSGTSGYNEQFF	TGCAGTGCGACACCCTCCGGGACCAGTGGATACAATGAGCAGTTCTTC
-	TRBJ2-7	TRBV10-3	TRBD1	CAISGQGDSYEQYF	TGTGCCATCAGTGGACAGGGTGACTCCTACGAGCAGTACTTC
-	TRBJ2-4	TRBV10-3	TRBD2	CAISESPLSGRGNIQYF	TGTGCCATCAGTGAGTCCCCCCTGAGCGGGAGAGGGAACATTCAGTACTTC
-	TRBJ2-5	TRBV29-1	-	CSVGLGGETQYF	TGCAGCGTTGGGCTGGGGGGAGAGACCCAGTACTTC
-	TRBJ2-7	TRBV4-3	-	CASSQDATLSYEQYF	TGCGCCAGCAGCCAAGATGCGACTCTCTCCTACGAGCAGTACTTC